This entry features one T cell receptor beta chain sequence. Its antigen is not identified. This sample was taken from a study of cytomegalovirus exposure and HLA in healthy donors. Study conclusions and caveats: Accurate prediction of HLA-A and HLA-B alleles (for most subjects) was reportedly achieved from TCR beta sequences. What a later analysis reportedly showed was that an Asian-associated ancestry cluster had fewer N-insertions than the approximately 720-donor mean.

V lost 5 bases to trimming and J lost 8 bases, with 25 bases between them. The CDR3 totals 17 residues. Looked up from germline, CDR1 is SEHNR and CDR2 is FQNEAQ (reference sequence). The PCR contained 60 Vbeta and 13 Jbeta primers. Using immunoSEQ multiplex PCR, the repertoire was profiled, and TCRdb retains in-frame clones only, with some absent. Of some 130,000 clones listed, around 77% are singletons. Sequenced material: PBMCs. The sequence was collected from a man younger than 40 in good health. V is TRBV7-9 and J is TRBJ2-1; TRBD2 is a possible D gene (6 bases). The CDR3 DNA is TGTGCCAGCAGCCTCCCGCGGGGATATCTCACGGGAGATGAGCAGTTCTTC. Its translation: CASSLPRGYLTGDEQFF. Combining the CDR3 with reference TRBV7-9 and TRBJ2-1 gives the whole variable domain DTGVSQNPRHKITKRGQNVTFRCDPISEHNRLYWYRQTLGQGPEFLTYFQNEAQLEKSRLLSDRFSAERPKGSFSTLEIQRTEQGDSAMYLCASSLPRGYLTGDEQFFGPGTRLTVL.